This TCR beta chain originates from a study of shared clonotypes between healthy human individuals. Produced via immunoSEQ multiplex PCR; TCRdb's table is partial and in-frame only. The table lists hundreds of thousands of clones, almost 97% of them singletons. Per germline, CDR1 MDHEN and CDR2 SYDVKM. The CDR3 is 15 residues long. V shed 6 bases and J shed 2 bases, with 17 bases lying between them. Memory CD4+ cells were the fraction left after CD45RA+ naive selection. The chain uses TRBV28 and TRBJ2-7; D perhaps matches TRBD2 (6 bases). This clonotype was sampled from a woman aged 25 to 39 in good health. Sequencing was done on a sample of naive CD4+ T cells sorted from blood. Subset given: CD45RA+ positively selected. CDR3 nucleotide sequence: TGTGCCAGCAGGGTTGGGACGGGGGAGACCTACGAGCAGTACTTC. Translated, it gives CASRVGTGETYEQYF.